One and the same sample provided the 6 T cell receptor beta chains below, sequenced in a study of cytomegalovirus exposure and HLA in healthy donors. 60 Vbeta and 13 Jbeta primers were used in PCR. Produced via immunoSEQ multiplex PCR; TCRdb's table is partial and in-frame only. The sample includes under 130,000 clones, around 76% seen only once; the top ten take over 9%. Source material: PBMCs. Receptor source: a woman in her late teens or twenties in good health and CMV-seropositive.

In the case of this clone: At the DNA level, this CDR3 is encoded by other sequences in the same sample as well. The gene calls are TRBV27 and TRBJ2-7; 14 bases are a match to TRBD2. Trimming removed 2 bases from V and 3 bases from J; junction bases left unmatched: 0. Germline assignment: CDR1 MNHEY and CDR2 SMNVEV (reference sequence). The CDR3 runs to 15 residues. The CDR3 nucleotides read TGTGCCAGCAGTTTAGGGACTAGCGGGAGCTACGAGCAGTACTTC. Translating gives CASSLGTSGSYEQYF.

The chain carries TRBV29-1 and TRBJ2-5, with D possibly being TRBD2 (7 bases). The V end was cut by 8 bases, the J end by 5 bases, with 21 bases between. Germline V lookup: CDR1 SQVTM, CDR2 ANQGSEA. The CDR3 covers 14 residues. The CDR3 loop reads CSLLPRGARETQYF. CDR3 coding DNA: TGCAGCTTACTACCCCGGGGGGCGCGGGAGACCCAGTACTTC.

The chain carries TRBV30 and TRBJ1-1, with D possibly being TRBD1 (5 bases). The V end was cut by 2 bases, the J end by 1 base, with 14 bases between. The germline V gene encodes CDR1 GTSNPN and CDR2 SVGIG (reference sequence). The CDR3 has 15 amino acids. The CDR3 spells CAWSHPRRGNTEAFF. CDR3 bases: TGTGCCTGGAGTCATCCTCGGAGGGGGAACACTGAAGCTTTCTTT.

In its sample, this clone was seen once. The CDR3 DNA is TGTGCCAGCGCCCCCGAGGCAGGGGCCCTTGGGGGTGGCTACACCTTC. Amino acids: CASAPEAGALGGGYTF. V is TRBV18 and J is TRBJ1-2; the D gene is possibly TRBD1 (6 bases). The CDR3 covers 16 residues. The V and J ends lost 8 bases and 7 bases respectively, with 26 bases between them. Germline V gene lookup returns CDR1 KGHSH and CDR2 LQKENI.

V is TRBV5-6 and J is TRBJ2-7; 8 bases map to TRBD1. After removal of 4 bases from V and 1 base from J, the junction contained 4 bases not matched to a gene. Germline V lookup: CDR1 SGHDT, CDR2 YYEEEE. This CDR3 comprises 14 residues. This chain's CDR3 is CASSLRQGSYEQYF. CDR3 in DNA: TGTGCCAGCAGCCTAAGACAGGGGTCCTACGAGCAGTACTTC.

This clone was seen once. V and J are TRBV7-9 and TRBJ1-6, with D possibly being TRBD1 (5 bases). CDR1 and CDR2 from the germline V gene are SEHNR and FQNEAQ (reference sequence). The V and J ends lost 8 bases and 6 bases respectively, with 14 bases between them. CDR3 size: 14 residues. The CDR3: CASGTTAFNSPLHF. The CDR3 bases are TGTGCCAGCGGAACGACAGCCTTTAATTCACCCCTCCACTTT.